Given below is one T cell receptor (beta chain) in context. Its cognate antigen is unknown. All patients were mismatch repair deficient, assessed by either PCR or immunohistochemistry. The data belong to a study of PD-1 blockade in mismatch repair-deficient tumors. Germline CDR1 is SNHLY and CDR2 is FYNNEI. The CDR3 spans 13 residues. Trimming stripped 4 bases from V and 2 bases from J, with 9 bases between. The protocol was immunoSEQ multiplex PCR, while the TCRdb copy is restricted to in-frame clones and leaves out a portion. The sample shows under 150,000 clones, almost 90% of them seen only once. Overall study results and limits: Tumor-resident clones, often undetectable pretreatment in blood, expanded then contracted after pembrolizumab.

The chain links TRBV2 to TRBJ2-7, with D hard to call. The source is an adult with mismatch repair-deficient cancer. The source material was peripheral blood, sampled 72 weeks after starting pembrolizumab. CDR3 nucleotide sequence: TGTGCCAGCAGTGGCGGTGCGGCCTACGAGCAGTACTTC. It encodes CASSGGAAYEQYF.